The 17 T cell receptor beta chains listed next were all sequenced from one sample in a study of shared clonotypes between healthy human individuals (dated by TCRdb to the early 2020s). Library prep was done by the immunoSEQ multiplex PCR assay. As stored in TCRdb, this immuneACCESS dataset retains in-frame rearrangements with V and J assigned. A fraction of the clones does not appear; measured against another copy, unresolved V genes explain less than half of the discrepancy, and the remainder lacks a known reason. The sample data list fewer than 650,000 clones, and around 76% of these were observed just once. The top ten clonotypes cover 12% of the sample. The sample was PBMCs. The receptors stem from a woman in her thirties or forties in good health. Some clones in this sample may be carry-over from other donors' samples.

The chain joins TRBV4-1 to TRBJ1-2, with D maybe TRBD1 (5 bases). Between the trimmed V and J ends, which lost 4 bases and 4 bases, there was a span of 16 bases. The germline gives CDR1 MGHRA, CDR2 YSYEKL. This CDR3 has 15 amino acids. CDR3 region: CASSPRGGAAYGYTF. The CDR3, as DNA: TGCGCCAGCAGCCCGCGGGGAGGGGCGGCCTATGGCTACACCTTC.

This clone was seen once. The chain couples TRBV28 to TRBJ1-4; TRBD1 is a possible D gene (6 bases). The V end lost 7 bases, the J end lost 8 bases, and 20 bases lay between the germline ends. Germline-derived CDR1 and CDR2 are MDHEN and SYDVKM. The CDR3 is made up of 15 amino acids. CDR3 sequence reads: CASKNPGGGEEKLFF. The CDR3 nucleotides read TGTGCCAGCAAAAACCCGGGGGGGGGCGAGGAAAAACTGTTTTTT.

This clone is labeled as medium-sized. The rearrangement joins TRBV6-4 to TRBJ2-2; D remains ambiguous. Trimming removed 0 bases from V and 2 bases from J, with 10 bases in between. This CDR3 spans 16 amino acids. The V gene's germline CDR1 is MRHNA and CDR2 SNTAGT. CDR3 DNA: TGTGCCAGCAGTGACTCGGCGGAGTCCAACACCGGGGAGCTGTTTTTT. As protein: CASSDSAESNTGELFF.

The chain joins TRBV7-9 to TRBJ2-3; TRBD1 matches 8 bases. Trimming cost V 3 bases and J 6 bases; bases outside gene matches: 8. Germline CDR1 SEHNR, CDR2 FQNEAQ (reference sequence). The CDR3 length is 15 residues. The CDR3 here is CASSFGQGLSDTQYF. DNA of the CDR3: TGTGCCAGCAGCTTCGGACAGGGACTTTCGGATACGCAGTATTTT. Combining the CDR3 with reference TRBV7-9 and TRBJ2-3 gives the whole variable domain DTGVSQNPRHKITKRGQNVTFRCDPISEHNRLYWYRQTLGQGPEFLTYFQNEAQLEKSRLLSDRFSAERPKGSFSTLEIQRTEQGDSAMYLCASSFGQGLSDTQYFGPGTRLTVL.

The V gene is TRBV2, the J gene TRBJ2-3; tentative D call: TRBD1 (6 bases). There are 16 residues in the CDR3. Germline V gene sequence: CDR1 SNHLY, CDR2 FYNNEI. V was clipped by 3 bases and J by 0 bases, with 13 bases between them. The DNA for the CDR3 is TGTGCCAGCAGTGAGCAGGGGCGCACTAGCACAGATACGCAGTATTTT. Its protein product is CASSEQGRTSTDTQYF.

The gene calls are TRBV5-4 and TRBJ2-2, with 8 bases that match TRBD2. Germline V gives CDR1 SGHNT, CDR2 YYREEE (reference sequence). V trimming: 3 bases; J trimming: 6 bases; junction bases outside the gene matches: 4. The CDR3 is 14 residues long. The CDR3 sequence: CASSSPGGSGELFF. The CDR3 bases are TGTGCCAGCAGCTCGCCGGGGGGGTCCGGGGAGCTGTTTTTT.

V usage is TRBV30 and J usage is TRBJ1-6; D not resolved. V lost 2 bases and J lost 10, with 15 bases in between. The CDR3 has 14 residues. Germline CDR1 is GTSNPN and CDR2 is SVGIG (reference sequence). CDR3 protein: CAWSRAGVGSPLHF. For the CDR3, the DNA is TGTGCCTGGAGTCGCGCGGGAGTAGGATCACCCCTCCACTTT.

This clone was counted a few times. The chain couples TRBV2 to TRBJ2-5; tentative D call: TRBD2 (6 bases). The CDR3 is 14 residues long. V gave up 7 bases and J gave up 2 bases, with 14 bases separating them. From germline, CDR1 is SNHLY and CDR2 FYNNEI. CDR3 nucleotides: TGTGCCAGCATGGGGCTAGCGAATCAAGAGACCCAGTACTTC. The encoded protein is CASMGLANQETQYF.

The CDR3 nucleotides read TGTGCCAGCTCTACGGACAGGGTAGGCAGAGATACGCAGTATTTT. Encoded protein: CASSTDRVGRDTQYF. The chain recombines TRBV18 with TRBJ2-3; 8 bases are a match to TRBD1. Germline loops: CDR1 KGHSH, CDR2 LQKENI. The CDR3 is 15 residues long. V trimming: 6 bases; J trimming: 5 bases; junction bases outside the gene matches: 10. Full variable domain (remainder filled in from reference TRBV18 and TRBJ2-3): NAGVMQNPRHLVRRRGQEARLRCSPMKGHSHVYWYRQLPEEGLKFMVYLQKENIIDESGMPKERFSAEFPKEGPSILRIQQVVRGDSAAYFCASSTDRVGRDTQYFGPGTRLTVL.

The CDR3 reads CASSDGNGRGYNEQFF. CDR3 DNA: TGTGCCAGCAGTGACGGTAACGGGAGGGGGTACAATGAGCAGTTCTTC. The rearrangement uses TRBV6-1 and TRBJ2-1; TRBD2 matches 8 bases. CDR1 and CDR2 (germline): MNHNS, SASEGT. There are 16 residues in the CDR3. After removal of 3 bases from V and 4 bases from J, the junction contained 8 bases not matched to a gene.

The chain couples TRBV6-6 to TRBJ2-3, with 7 bases aligning to TRBD1. Trimming cost V 7 bases and J 2 bases; bases outside gene matches: 3. From germline, CDR1 is MNHNY and CDR2 SVGAGI (reference sequence). The length of the CDR3 is 13 residues. The CDR3 is CASTGQITDTQYF. As DNA, the CDR3 is TGTGCCAGCACGGGACAGATCACAGATACGCAGTATTTT.

The chain has TRBV27 and TRBJ2-3; no clear D gene. V was cut by 4 bases and J by 4 bases, with 12 bases left in between. Germline CDR1 reads MNHEY; CDR2 reads SMNVEV (reference sequence). The CDR3 consists of 14 residues. The CDR3 loop is CASSSTTSADTQYF. The CDR3 DNA sequence: TGTGCCAGCAGTTCGACGACTTCAGCAGATACGCAGTATTTT.

The chain is built from TRBV11-2 and TRBJ1-3; D uncertain. Germline assignment: CDR1 SGHAT and CDR2 FQNNGV. This CDR3 region has 18 residues. Trimming cost V 2 bases and J 4 bases, with 21 bases left between them. The chain's CDR3 is CASSLKAPRRPTGNTIYF. The CDR3 DNA reads as TGTGCCAGCAGCTTAAAAGCCCCGAGAAGGCCTACGGGAAACACCATATATTTT. Complete variable domain (other parts from reference TRBV11-2 and TRBJ1-3): EAGVAQSPRYKIIEKRQSVAFWCNPISGHATLYWYQQILGQGPKLLIQFQNNGVVDDSQLPKDRFSAERLKGVDSTLKIQPAKLEDSAVYLCASSLKAPRRPTGNTIYFGEGSWLTVV.

The chain employs TRBV7-9 and TRBJ1-1; 7 bases map to TRBD1. V lost 2 bases, J lost 3 bases, and 3 bases stayed unmatched. The CDR3 totals 14 residues. The germline CDR1 and CDR2 sequences are SEHNR and FQNEAQ (reference sequence). The CDR3 is CASSLFTGDTEAFF. CDR3 DNA: TGTGCCAGCAGCTTATTCACAGGGGACACTGAAGCTTTCTTT.

This clone was seen only a few times. The chain employs TRBV11-2 and TRBJ2-7; 8 bases are shared with TRBD1. J lost 2 bases, V lost 4 bases, and 10 bases had no gene match. This CDR3 contains 16 residues. Per germline, CDR1 SGHAT and CDR2 FQNNGV. CDR3 region: CASSSAPGQVTYEQYF. The CDR3 DNA reads as TGTGCCAGCAGCTCCGCGCCGGGACAGGTCACCTACGAGCAGTACTTC.

This chain connects TRBV5-1 to TRBJ2-7, with TRBD1 as a possible D gene (5 bases). This CDR3 spans 14 amino acids. Between the trimmed V and J ends, which lost 0 bases and 5 bases, there was a span of 12 bases. The germline gives CDR1 SGHRS, CDR2 YFSETQ. CDR3 in amino acids: CASSLEGQGDEQYF. As DNA, the CDR3 is TGCGCCAGCAGCTTGGAGGGCCAGGGCGACGAGCAGTACTTC.

The V and J genes are TRBV7-1 and TRBJ2-1; possibly TRBD1 or TRBD2 for D (6 bases each). TRBV7-1 is flagged as an ORF with uncertain function. Trimming stripped 4 bases from V and 5 bases from J, with 12 bases between. This CDR3 is 14 amino acids long. The CDR3 spells CASSLGGPHNEQFF. The CDR3 DNA reads TGTGCCAGCAGCTTAGGGGGGCCCCACAATGAGCAGTTCTTC.